This T cell receptor beta chain came from a study of regulatory T cells in long-lasting Graves disease. Time point specified: persistent/refractory GD, antithyroid drugs over 5 years with positive TRAb. The TCR library was made from RNA that had been extracted from PBMCs in TRIzol. CDR3 regions were amplified by Arm-PCR using iRepertoire HTBI primers to build TCR beta libraries. TCRdb recomputed calls from the multiplex PCR reads with MiXCR, one row per CDR3 protein. The sample consists of around 450,000 distinct CDR3 sequences, under 25% of them appearing once. V was cut by 5 bases and J by 11 bases, with 19 bases left in between. CDR1 MNHEY and CDR2 SMNVEV come from the germline V gene (reference sequence). This CDR3 spans 13 amino acids. This clonotype was seen ten or more times.

This chain connects TRBV27 to TRBJ2-7; perhaps TRBD1 as D (5 bases). This sequence originates from a female donor with Graves disease. Material: peripheral blood mononuclear cells (PBMCs), obtained when the disease was refractory, from a patient treated with antithyroid drugs. The DNA of the CDR3 is TGTGCCAGCAGTGTCACCTCAGGGTACGCGGAGTACTTC. The encoded protein is CASSVTSGYAEYF.